The entry that follows covers one T cell receptor (beta chain) sequence. The data were taken from a study of CD8 T cells in Susac syndrome. RNA amounts of about 0.5 to 1 ug underwent reverse transcription with random hexamers. The CDR3 of TCR beta was amplified by immunoSEQ multiplex PCR across 54 Vbeta and 13 Jbeta. From the immunoSEQ multiplex PCR reads, TCRdb called clonotypes with MiXCR, one entry per CDR3 protein. The sample consists of 150,000 to 200,000 distinct CDR3 sequences, approximately 94% of them appearing once. The CDR3 consists of 11 residues. Trimming left V 8 bases short and J 8 bases short, with 10 bases between.

This chain links TRBV12-3 or TRBV12-4 with TRBJ2-1; D is perhaps TRBD2 (5 bases). The source is a human donor with multiple sclerosis. Sequencing was done on a sample of CD4+ T cells from PBMCs. The CDR3 nucleotides are TGTGCCAGCCTCCGGCGGGATGAGCAGTTCTTC. The encoded protein is CASLRRDEQFF.